Shown below are 9 T cell receptor beta chains from a single sample sequenced in a study of T-cell reconstitution after alpha-beta-depleted transplantation in children. Unique molecular identifiers were incorporated when the TCRbeta library was constructed. From the PCR reads, TCRdb called clonotypes with MiXCR, one entry per CDR3 protein. The sample yields about 340,000 distinct CDR3 sequences, less than 15% seen once. The specimen comprised PBMCs, sampled from the stem cell graft. The receptors come from a human donor who donated a stem cell graft to a child with Fanconi anemia.

This clonotype was found many times. This chain joins TRBV9 and TRBJ2-6, with D uncertain. Trimming shortened V by 4 bases and J by 2 bases, and 10 bases separated the two germline ends. The CDR3 extends over 15 amino acids. Per the germline V gene, CDR1 is SGDLS and CDR2 is YYNGEE. The CDR3 loop reads CASSPTETGANVLTF. CDR3 DNA sequence: TGTGCCAGCAGCCCAACAGAGACTGGGGCCAACGTCCTGACTTTC.

The count of this clonotype is one. The CDR3 protein is CASSEGRGLRGYTF. CDR3 in DNA: TGTGCCAGCAGTGAAGGCAGGGGATTGAGGGGCTACACCTTC. The chain couples TRBV6-1 to TRBJ1-2, with a tentative D call TRBD1 (6 bases). Per the germline V gene, CDR1 is MNHNS and CDR2 is SASEGT. This CDR3 region has 14 residues. V dropped 1 base and J dropped 8 bases, with 14 bases sitting between them.

This clonotype was seen many times. The chain recombines TRBV29-1 with TRBJ1-1, with D possibly TRBD1 on 5 matching bases. Germline V gene sequence: CDR1 SQVTM, CDR2 ANQGSEA. Trimming took 1 base from V and 5 from J, leaving 11 bases between them. The CDR3 length is 13 residues. The DNA of the CDR3 is TGCAGCGTTGAAGGTCAGGGATGGACTGAAGCTTTCTTT. It encodes CSVEGQGWTEAFF.

The rearrangement joins TRBV2 to TRBJ2-1; D remains ambiguous. From germline, CDR1 is SNHLY and CDR2 FYNNEI. The CDR3 is 13 residues long. V lost 7 bases to trimming and J lost 4 bases, with 11 bases between them. CDR3 in amino acids: CASILDQYNEQFF. The DNA for the CDR3 is TGTGCCAGCATCCTCGACCAATACAATGAGCAGTTCTTC.

This clonotype occurred a few times. This chain joins TRBV27 and TRBJ2-2; D might be TRBD2 (5 bases). Germline V lookup: CDR1 MNHEY, CDR2 SMNVEV (reference sequence). Trimming left V 4 bases short and J 0 bases short, with 12 bases between. CDR3 length: 16 amino acids. CDR3 residues: CASSSRTGANTGELFF. DNA for the CDR3: TGTGCCAGCAGTTCCAGGACTGGCGCGAACACCGGGGAGCTGTTTTTT.

This clonotype was found a few times. This chain uses TRBV7-9 with TRBJ1-3; D not certain. V lost 1 base to trimming and J lost 0 bases, with 10 bases between them. CDR3 size: 16 residues. Germline values: CDR1 SEHNR, CDR2 FQNEAQ (reference sequence). DNA of the CDR3: TGTGCCAGCAGCTTAGAACCAGACATCTCTGGAAACACCATATATTTT. Its translation: CASSLEPDISGNTIYF.

This clonotype was recorded many times. This sequence joins TRBV2 and TRBJ2-3; D may be TRBD1 (6 bases). Germline V gene sequence: CDR1 SNHLY, CDR2 FYNNEI. Trimming removed 7 bases at V and 0 bases at J, with 14 bases between. The CDR3 is 15 amino acids. The chain's CDR3 is CASNRMGASTDTQYF. Written as DNA, the CDR3 is TGTGCCAGCAATCGTATGGGGGCGAGCACAGATACGCAGTATTTT.

Ten or more counts support this clonotype. V is TRBV12-3 or TRBV12-4 and J is TRBJ2-3, with TRBD1 matching over 7 bases. The CDR3 is made up of 15 amino acids. J gave up 1 base and V 4 bases, and 5 bases lay outside the gene matches. The CDR3 reads CASSSTGDGTDTQYF. The CDR3 nucleotides are TGTGCCAGCAGTTCTACAGGGGATGGCACAGATACGCAGTATTTT.

Worth noting for this clonotype: The CDR3 end shows no conserved phenylalanine or tryptophan, and so a read error is likely. The gene calls are TRBV7-9 and TRBJ1-1, with unresolved D. The CDR3 runs to 14 residues. Germline values: CDR1 SEHNR, CDR2 FQNEAQ (reference sequence). V gave up 0 bases and J gave up 1 base, with 6 bases separating them. DNA for the CDR3: TGTGCCAGCAGCTTAGCGAGAGGGAACACTGAAGCTTTCTCT. Translation gives CASSLARGNTEAFS.